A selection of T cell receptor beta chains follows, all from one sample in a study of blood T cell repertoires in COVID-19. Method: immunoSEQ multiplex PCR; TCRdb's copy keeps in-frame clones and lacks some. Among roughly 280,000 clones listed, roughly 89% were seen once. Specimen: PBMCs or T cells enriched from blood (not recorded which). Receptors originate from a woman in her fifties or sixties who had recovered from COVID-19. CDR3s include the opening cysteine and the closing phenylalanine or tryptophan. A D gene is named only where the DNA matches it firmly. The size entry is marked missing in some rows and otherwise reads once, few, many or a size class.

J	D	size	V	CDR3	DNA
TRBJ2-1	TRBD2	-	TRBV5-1	CASFGTSGRHPREQFF	TGCGCCAGCTTTGGGACTAGCGGGAGACACCCCAGGGAGCAGTTCTTC
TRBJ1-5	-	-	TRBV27	CASSLIYSNQPQHF	TGTGCCAGCAGTTTAATATATAGCAATCAGCCCCAGCATTTT
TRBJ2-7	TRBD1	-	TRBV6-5	CASRGAGGPYEQYF	TGTGCCAGCCGGGGAGCAGGGGGACCCTACGAGCAGTACTTC
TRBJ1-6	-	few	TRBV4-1	CASSHHPRGSYNSPLHF	TGCGCCAGCAGCCACCACCCGAGGGGGTCCTATAATTCACCCCTCCACTTT
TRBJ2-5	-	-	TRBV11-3	CASTHLETQYF	TGTGCCAGCACCCATTTGGAGACCCAGTACTTC
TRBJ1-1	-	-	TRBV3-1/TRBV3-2	CASLGGGHSAEAFF	TGTGCCAGCCTTGGCGGGGGGCACTCAGCTGAAGCTTTCTTT
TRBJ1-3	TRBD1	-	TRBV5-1	CASSPGTGVNAIYF	TGCGCCAGCAGCCCCGGGACAGGGGTGAACGCCATATATTTT
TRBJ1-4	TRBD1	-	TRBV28	CASGKLGTGYEKLFF	TGTGCCAGCGGCAAACTCGGGACAGGGTACGAAAAACTGTTTTTT
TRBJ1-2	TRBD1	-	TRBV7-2	CASSLALLIEGQPGGYTF	TGTGCCAGCAGCTTAGCGCTCCTTATAGAGGGACAGCCTGGTGGCTACACCTTC
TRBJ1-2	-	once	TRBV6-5	CASRTPPRGYTF	TGTGCCAGCAGGACCCCTCCGCGGGGCTACACCTTC
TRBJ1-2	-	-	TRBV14	CATSRGASSYGYTF	TGTGCCACCTCTCGGGGGGCTTCTAGCTATGGCTACACCTTC
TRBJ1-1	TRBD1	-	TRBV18	CASSPPDRWTEAFF	TGTGCCAGCTCACCTCCGGACAGGTGGACTGAAGCTTTCTTT
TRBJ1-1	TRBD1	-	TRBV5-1	CASSWTGENTEAFF	TGCGCCAGCAGCTGGACAGGGGAGAACACTGAAGCTTTCTTT
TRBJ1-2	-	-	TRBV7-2	CASSFTWSYGYTF	TGTGCCAGCAGTTTTACATGGAGCTATGGCTACACCTTC
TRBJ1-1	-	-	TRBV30	CAWSWGGPGEAFF	TGTGCCTGGAGCTGGGGGGGGCCAGGTGAAGCTTTCTTT
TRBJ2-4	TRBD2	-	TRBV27	CASSSLLKRGLGLLAKNIQYF	TGTGCCAGCAGTTCCCTCCTCAAGCGGGGCTTGGGTTTACTAGCCAAAAACATTCAGTACTTC
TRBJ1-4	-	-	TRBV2	CASSLPGKLFF	TGTGCCAGCAGTCTCCCGGGGAAACTGTTTTTT
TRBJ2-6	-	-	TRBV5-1	CASSREGRPSGANVLTF	TGCGCCAGCAGCCGTGAGGGCCGTCCCTCTGGGGCCAACGTCCTGACTTTC
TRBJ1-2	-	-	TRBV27	CASLPTGGAKGGYTF	TGTGCCAGCCTCCCTACGGGGGGCGCAAAAGGTGGCTACACCTTC
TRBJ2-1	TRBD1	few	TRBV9	CASSAGQGSEQFF	TGTGCCAGCAGCGCCGGACAGGGCAGCGAGCAGTTCTTC
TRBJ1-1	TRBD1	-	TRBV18	CASSPPGQGAATEAFF	TGTGCCAGCTCACCACCTGGACAGGGGGCGGCCACTGAAGCTTTCTTT
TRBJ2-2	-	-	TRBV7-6	CASGGAGTHTGELFF	TGTGCCAGCGGTGGCGCGGGAACCCACACCGGGGAGCTGTTTTTT
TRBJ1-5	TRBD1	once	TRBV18	CASSPPGQTYQPQHF	TGTGCCAGCTCACCACCGGGACAGACCTATCAGCCCCAGCATTTT
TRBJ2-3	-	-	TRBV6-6	CASRRSSIAASADTQYF	TGTGCCAGCAGACGATCAAGTATAGCGGCGTCGGCAGATACGCAGTATTTT
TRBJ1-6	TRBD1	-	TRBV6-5	CASSYLGQGDSPLHF	TGTGCCAGCAGTTACCTGGGACAGGGAGATTCACCCCTCCACTTT
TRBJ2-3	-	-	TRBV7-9	CASSLPGSDTQYF	TGTGCCAGCAGCCTCCCGGGGTCAGATACGCAGTATTTT
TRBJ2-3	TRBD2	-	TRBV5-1	CASREAPATDTQYF	TGCGCCAGCCGGGAGGCTCCCGCCACAGATACGCAGTATTTT
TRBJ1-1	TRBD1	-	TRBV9	CASSRGGQDTEAFF	TGTGCCAGCAGCAGGGGGGGACAGGACACTGAAGCTTTCTTT
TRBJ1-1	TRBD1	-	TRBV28	CASRDRGFSEAFF	TGTGCCAGCCGGGACAGGGGGTTTTCTGAAGCTTTCTTT
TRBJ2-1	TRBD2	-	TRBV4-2	CASSQAVGGSDEQFF	TGTGCCAGCAGCCAAGCGGTGGGCGGGAGTGATGAGCAGTTCTTC
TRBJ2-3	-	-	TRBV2	CASSDRTSTDTQYF	TGTGCCAGCAGTGATAGGACTAGCACAGATACGCAGTATTTT
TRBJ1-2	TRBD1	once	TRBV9	CASSVGGDSYGYTF	TGTGCCAGCAGCGTAGGGGGGGACAGCTATGGCTACACCTTC
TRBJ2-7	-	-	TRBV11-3	CASSQEDEQYF	TGTGCCAGCAGCCAGGAAGACGAGCAGTACTTC
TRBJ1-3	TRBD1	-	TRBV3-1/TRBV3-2	CASTTGGSGNTIYF	TGTGCCAGCACCACAGGGGGGTCTGGAAACACCATATATTTT
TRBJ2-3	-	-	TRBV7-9	CASSTGDTDTQYF	TGTGCCAGCAGCACGGGGGATACAGATACGCAGTATTTT
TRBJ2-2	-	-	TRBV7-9	CASSLAALNANTGELFF	TGTGCCAGCAGCTTAGCAGCCCTAAACGCGAACACCGGGGAGCTGTTTTTT
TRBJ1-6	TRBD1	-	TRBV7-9	CASSSTDRVRSSPLHF	TGTGCCAGCAGCTCTACGGACAGGGTAAGAAGCTCACCCCTCCACTTT
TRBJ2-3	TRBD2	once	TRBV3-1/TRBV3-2	CASSPSGVGPQYF	TGTGCCAGCAGCCCTAGCGGAGTGGGGCCGCAGTATTTT
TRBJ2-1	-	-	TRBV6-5	CASIPTVGPYNEQFF	TGTGCCAGCATTCCGACAGTGGGCCCCTACAATGAGCAGTTCTTC
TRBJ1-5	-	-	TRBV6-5	CASRQGAEHQPQHF	TGTGCCAGCAGACAGGGAGCGGAACATCAGCCCCAGCATTTT
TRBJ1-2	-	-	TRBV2	CASRQGGYGYTF	TGTGCCAGCAGGCAGGGCGGCTATGGCTACACCTTC
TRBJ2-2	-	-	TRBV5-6	CASSPPQGWEDGELFF	TGTGCCAGCAGCCCACCCCAGGGATGGGAAGACGGGGAGCTGTTTTTT
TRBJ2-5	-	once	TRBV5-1	CASSTDLQGSAETQYF	TGCGCCAGCAGCACCGATCTACAGGGTTCGGCGGAGACCCAGTACTTC
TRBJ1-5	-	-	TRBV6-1	CASSDSGLSNQPQHF	TGTGCCAGCAGTGATTCCGGGTTGAGCAATCAGCCCCAGCATTTT
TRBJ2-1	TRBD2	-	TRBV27	CASSSNLGGGTYNEQFF	TGTGCCAGCAGTTCTAACCTCGGCGGGGGGACTTACAATGAGCAGTTCTTC
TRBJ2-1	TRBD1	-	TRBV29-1	CSVERTGNGEQFF	TGCAGCGTTGAGCGGACAGGTAATGGTGAGCAGTTCTTC
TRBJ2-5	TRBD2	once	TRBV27	CASRKLGLVYETQYF	TGTGCCAGCAGAAAACTCGGACTAGTTTACGAGACCCAGTACTTC
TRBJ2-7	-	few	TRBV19	CASSRALKVYEQYF	TGTGCCAGTAGTAGGGCACTGAAGGTCTACGAGCAGTACTTC
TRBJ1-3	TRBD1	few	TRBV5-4	CASSSSTGTRNTIYF	TGTGCCAGCAGCTCATCGACAGGGACGAGGAACACCATATATTTT
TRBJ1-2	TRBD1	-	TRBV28	CASSFMRGQAGYTF	TGTGCCAGCAGTTTCATGCGGGGACAGGCAGGCTACACCTTC
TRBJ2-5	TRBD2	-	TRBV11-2	CASSFRGLAGGQGEETQYF	TGTGCCAGCAGCTTCAGAGGCTTAGCGGGGGGTCAGGGGGAAGAGACCCAGTACTTC
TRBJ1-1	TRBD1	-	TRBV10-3	CAIRVLRDRDSEAFF	TGTGCCATCAGAGTACTCCGGGACAGGGATTCTGAAGCTTTCTTT
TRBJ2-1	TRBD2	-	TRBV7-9	CASSLELAGDNEQFF	TGTGCCAGCAGCTTAGAACTAGCGGGAGACAATGAGCAGTTCTTC
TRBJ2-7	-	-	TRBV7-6	CASSLAQGGGYEQYF	TGTGCCAGCAGCTTAGCCCAGGGAGGGGGCTACGAGCAGTACTTC
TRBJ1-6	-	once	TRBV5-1	CASSRDLNLGSPLHF	TGCGCCAGCAGCAGGGACTTAAACCTTGGGTCACCCCTCCACTTT
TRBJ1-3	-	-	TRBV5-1	CASSLVGARIGNTIYF	TGCGCCAGCAGCTTGGTGGGGGCGCGCATTGGAAACACCATATATTTT
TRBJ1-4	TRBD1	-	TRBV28	CATGTPGTGIEKLFF	TGTGCCACCGGTACCCCGGGGACAGGGATCGAAAAACTGTTTTTT